Reported below is one T cell receptor (beta chain). Its target is unknown. Enrolled patients, whose metastatic non-small-cell lung cancer was chemo-refractory, received focal radiation plus CTLA-4 blockade with ipilimumab. The data were obtained in a study of radiotherapy plus CTLA-4 blockade in lung cancer. Study information: Disease control was present in roughly 29% of patients, and objective responses in around 18%.

TCRdb's copy holds only in-frame clones and misses some; the assay was immunoSEQ multiplex PCR. The repertoire consists of around 70,000 clones, with roughly 84% occurring once and the leading ten covering 40%. Trimming left V 2 bases short and J 2 bases short, with 3 bases between. The germline V gene encodes CDR1 ENHRY and CDR2 SYGVKD. The CDR3 consists of 12 residues. Points from the study as a whole: Response, reportedly, was best predicted by interferon-beta along with early blood T cell clone dynamics. Subsequent to radiotherapy plus ipilimumab, tumor-derived TCR clones underwent expansion in blood.

The sequence was collected from a human donor with non-small cell lung cancer that progressed on radiotherapy plus ipilimumab. Sequenced material: peripheral blood, taken from a patient treated with radiotherapy plus ipilimumab. The J gene is TRBJ2-5, the V gene TRBV10-3, with no clear D. This CDR3 reads CAISEVQETQYF. CDR3 nucleotides: TGTGCCATCAGTGAGGTACAAGAGACCCAGTACTTC.